The 8 T cell receptor beta chains presented below share a single source sample, sequenced in a study of OX40 agonist ivuxolimab in advanced cancers. Only in-frame clones appear in the TCRdb table, and some are missing; sequencing was by immunoSEQ multiplex PCR. This table holds approximately 64,000 clones, roughly 90% found once. Sequencing was performed on CD4+ or CD8+ T cells sorted from blood, taken in a trial of the OX40 agonist ivuxolimab. Source of these receptors: an adult with an advanced solid tumor such as melanoma, head and neck, liver or kidney cancer.

The CDR3 DNA reads TGTGCCAGCAGTTACTCGGTGGCAGCTTCTGACACCATATATTTT. Encoded protein: CASSYSVAASDTIYF. The chain has TRBV6-5 and TRBJ1-3; the D is unclear. CDR3 length equals 15 residues. Germline V gene sequence: CDR1 MNHEY, CDR2 SVGAGI. Trimming removed 0 bases at V and 8 bases at J, with 14 bases between.

The CDR3 DNA reads TGCGCCAGCAGCCAGGGGACTAGCGGAATCTACGAGCAGTACTTC. Its translation is CASSQGTSGIYEQYF. The chain uses TRBV4-3 and TRBJ2-7; TRBD2 matches 11 bases. V gave up 3 bases and J gave up 3 bases; unmatched junction bases: 4. In germline, CDR1 is LGHNA, CDR2 YSLEER. The CDR3 covers 15 residues.

V gene TRBV30 combines with J gene TRBJ1-5; maybe TRBD1 (5 bases). The CDR3 totals 12 residues. V lost 1 base and J lost 7, with 8 bases in between. Germline CDR1 and CDR2: GTSNPN and SVGIG (reference sequence). CDR3 sequence reads: CAWSGGSQPQHF. The CDR3 DNA reads TGTGCCTGGAGTGGGGGCTCCCAGCCCCAGCATTTT.

The genes are TRBV7-3 and TRBJ2-3; 12 bases fit TRBD2. After removal of 4 bases from V and 5 bases from J, the junction contained 1 base not matched to a gene. Germline V gene lookup returns CDR1 SGHTA and CDR2 FQGTGA. The CDR3 is 14 residues long. This CDR3 reads CASSSGLAGDTQYF. The DNA for the CDR3 is TGTGCCAGCAGCTCGGGACTAGCGGGAGATACGCAGTATTTT.

The genes are TRBV4-3 and TRBJ1-6; 9 positions agree with TRBD1. V gave up 3 bases and J gave up 6 bases; unmatched junction bases: 3. This CDR3 contains 15 residues. Germline-derived CDR1 and CDR2 are LGHNA and YSLEER. The CDR3 sequence: CASSQGQGTNSPLHF. Written as DNA, the CDR3 is TGCGCCAGCAGCCAGGGACAGGGAACTAATTCACCCCTCCACTTT.

Turning to this clone: The identical CDR3 is also encoded by other nucleotide sequences in the sample. The chain recombines TRBV29-1 with TRBJ2-3; D gene unclear. Trimming pared 3 bases from V and 2 bases from J, leaving 3 bases between. There are 11 residues in the CDR3. Per germline, CDR1 SQVTM and CDR2 ANQGSEA. CDR3 DNA sequence: TGCAGCGTTGAGAACACAGATACGCAGTATTTT. Translation gives CSVENTDTQYF.

The V and J genes are TRBV5-5 and TRBJ1-1; D possibly corresponds to TRBD1 (6 bases). Germline V gene sequence: CDR1 SGHKS, CDR2 YYEKEE (reference sequence). Trimming took off 4 bases at V and 4 bases at J, with 14 bases between the two ends. This CDR3 region has 14 residues. The DNA for the CDR3 is TGTGCCAGCAGCCGAAGACAGGCGGCCACTGAAGCTTTCTTT. It yields the protein CASSRRQAATEAFF.

V gene TRBV7-8 combines with J gene TRBJ1-6; 7 positions match TRBD1. This CDR3 contains 17 residues. Per germline, CDR1 SGHVS and CDR2 FQNEAQ. With V trimmed by 5 bases and J by 7 bases, 14 bases remained unmatched. This CDR3 reads CASSKRFAGTENSPLHF. In DNA form, the CDR3 reads TGTGCCAGCAGCAAACGGTTCGCCGGGACAGAGAATTCACCCCTCCACTTT.